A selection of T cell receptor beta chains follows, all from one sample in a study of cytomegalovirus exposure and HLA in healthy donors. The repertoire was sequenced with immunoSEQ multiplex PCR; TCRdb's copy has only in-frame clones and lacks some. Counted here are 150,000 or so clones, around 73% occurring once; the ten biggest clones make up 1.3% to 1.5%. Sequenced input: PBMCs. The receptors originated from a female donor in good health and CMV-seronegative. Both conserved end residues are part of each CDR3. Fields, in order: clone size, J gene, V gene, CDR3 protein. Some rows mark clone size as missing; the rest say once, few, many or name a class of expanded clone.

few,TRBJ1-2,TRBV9,CASSVSTGGYGYTF
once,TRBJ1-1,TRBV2,CASSEGRGAPEAFF
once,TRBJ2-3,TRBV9,CASSVGLAFSSTDTQYF
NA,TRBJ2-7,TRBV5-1,CASSLQSNEQYF
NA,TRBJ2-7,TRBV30,CALRAGVTYEQYF
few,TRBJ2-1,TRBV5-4,CASSLARSGSTDEQFF
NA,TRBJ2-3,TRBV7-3,CASSLTLGGDADTQYF
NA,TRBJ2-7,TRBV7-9,CASSLEYSEQYF
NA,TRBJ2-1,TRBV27,CASSLSRREQFF
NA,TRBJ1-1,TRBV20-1,CSAIRRGEAFF
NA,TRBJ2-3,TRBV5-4,CASSVDTEASTDTQYF
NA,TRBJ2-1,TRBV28,CASNGLGLANNEQFF
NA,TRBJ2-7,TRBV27,CASTLSYEQYF
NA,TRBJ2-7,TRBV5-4,CASSFPDRGRDEQYF
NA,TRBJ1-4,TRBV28,CASSKGQNIEKLFF
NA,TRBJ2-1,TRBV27,CASSRVGTGVNEQFF
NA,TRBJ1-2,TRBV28,CASSSIAGLPYGYTF
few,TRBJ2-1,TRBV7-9,CASSSLLAGGLYNEQFF
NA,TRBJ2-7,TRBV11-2,CASSLLGSFVHEQYF
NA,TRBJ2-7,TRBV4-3,CASSQEDEAPEQYF
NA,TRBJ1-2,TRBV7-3,CASGDSPYGYTF
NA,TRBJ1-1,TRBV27,CASSFRTSGGGKYTEAFF
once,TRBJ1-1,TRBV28,CASSPGQGGIGTEAFF
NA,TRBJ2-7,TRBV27,CASSLGLAGAYEQYF
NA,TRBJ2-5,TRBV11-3,CASSPSPDRGPETQYF
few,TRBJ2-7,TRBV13,CASSLSQRVSYEQYF
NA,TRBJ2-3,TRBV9,CASSVEGRGGTDTQYF
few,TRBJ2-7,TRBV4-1,CASSQEGSNTYEQYF
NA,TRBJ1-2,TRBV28,CASALGDRGPYGYTF
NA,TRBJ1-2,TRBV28,CASSHLGQPYGYTF
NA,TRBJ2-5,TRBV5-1,CASSRTSGSDGQYF
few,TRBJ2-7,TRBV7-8,CASSLAGLAGPIEQYF
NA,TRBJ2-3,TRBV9,CASSAESTDTQYF
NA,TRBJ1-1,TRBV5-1,CASSLGGTGGGLEAFF
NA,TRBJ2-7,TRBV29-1,CSVELDGGDEQYF
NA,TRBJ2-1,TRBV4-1,CASSQLGGGDEQFF
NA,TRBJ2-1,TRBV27,CASSLSRVYEQFF
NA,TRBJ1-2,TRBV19,CASRVTATYGYTF
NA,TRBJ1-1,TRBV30,CAGQGAGRNTEAFF
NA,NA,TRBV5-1,CASSLIAGDEQYF
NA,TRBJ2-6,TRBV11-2,CASSERTGWANVLTF
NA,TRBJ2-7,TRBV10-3,CAISEGLNYEQYF
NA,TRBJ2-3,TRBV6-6,CASSHRQGTDTQYF